This TCR beta chain was sequenced during a study of tumor and adjacent non-tumor tissue in lung cancer. TCRbeta libraries were built with three rounds of nested PCR, modified from ARM-PCR. Each CDR3 protein gets one entry after TCRdb re-called the multiplex PCR reads with MiXCR. The sample lists 65,000 to 80,000 distinct CDR3 sequences, 73% seen once, with under 30% in the top ten. This sample's RNA came from whole unsorted tissue. Germline V CDR1 and CDR2: MNHNY, SVGAGI (reference sequence). The CDR3 extends over 12 amino acids. Of note for this clonotype: Its antigen is not known. At one end, the junction sequence differs from germline, possibly due to a read error.

General observations from the study: Shorter survival was associated with higher TCR diversity in tumors. Significantly higher TCR diversity was found in tumor than normal lung.

Specimen: lung tumor tissue. This TCR was sampled from a man between 60 and 75 years old with non-small cell lung cancer. V usage is TRBV6-6 and J usage is TRBJ1-2; possible D gene TRBD1, 6 bases. The CDR3 sequence is CVTGGAFHGYTF. The CDR3 DNA reads as TGTGTCACGGGGGGGGCCTTCCATGGCTACACATTC.